A selection of T cell receptor beta chains follows, all from one sample in a study of human T cells and chemical hapten exposure. Using its own MiXCR run on the RACE reads, TCRdb lists one record per CDR3 protein. The table has about 350,000 distinct CDR3 sequences, 5% to 6.5% seen once. The sequenced sample was whole blood, obtained in connection with sensitization to the hapten diphenylcyclopropenone (DPC). These receptor sequences come from a woman younger than 35 with alopecia areata. Some clones in this sample may be carry-over from other donors' samples. CDR3s include the opening cysteine and the closing phenylalanine or tryptophan. The order of the fields is CDR3 length, D gene, J gene, V gene, CDR3 protein. D genes are given only for firm matches.

>19|TRBD1|TRBJ2-2|TRBV12-5
CASGLVPLTGRFRTGELFF
>14|.|TRBJ2-7|TRBV7-2
CASSLGPTPNEQYF
>14|TRBD2|TRBJ2-3|TRBV3-1
CASVAGPSTDTQYF
>15|.|TRBJ1-3|TRBV7-8
CASSLVFSAGNTIYF
>14|.|TRBJ1-1|TRBV5-4
CASSPGTDNTEAFF
>15|.|TRBJ2-3|TRBV6-2/TRBV6-3
CASSSSGEPTDTQYF
>14|.|TRBJ1-1|TRBV20-1
CSAPIAFRNTEAFF
>13|.|TRBJ2-1|TRBV28
CASSLLRHNEQFF
>14|TRBD1|TRBJ2-2|TRBV6-5
CASSRDRGSGELFF
>14|.|TRBJ2-3|TRBV7-2
CASSFDGSTDTQYF
>16|TRBD1|TRBJ1-6|TRBV27
CASSLVQGAYNPPLHF
>13|.|TRBJ2-1|TRBV1
CTSSQDPWNEQFF
>14|.|TRBJ2-7|TRBV4-2
CASSQDYSGREQYF
>11|.|TRBJ2-1|TRBV5-1
CASILANEQFF
>14|TRBD1|TRBJ1-3|TRBV2
CASNFDRDRNTIYF
>14|TRBD1|TRBJ2-6|TRBV10-3
CAIRTGTGANVLTF
>14|TRBD2|TRBJ2-1|TRBV20-1
CSAMVSGDLNEQFF
>14|TRBD1|TRBJ1-1|TRBV12-3/TRBV12-4
CASTLRDRVAEAFF
>13|.|TRBJ1-1|TRBV28
CASSTNTAGEAFF
>16|TRBD1|TRBJ2-2|TRBV15
CATSSRDRGSPGELFF
>12|.|TRBJ1-4|TRBV3-1
CASSQERAKLFF
>13|TRBD1|TRBJ2-7|TRBV12-3/TRBV12-4
CASREDRDHEQYF